The entry below gives a single T cell receptor beta chain sequence along with its context. The target antigen is unknown. Deletions cut 4 bases from V and 4 bases from J, with 15 bases between. There are 15 residues in the CDR3. The germline CDR1 and CDR2 sequences are SGHRS and YFSETQ. Assay used: immunoSEQ multiplex PCR; TCRdb lists only in-frame clones, some missing. The data hold around 130,000 clones, with 89% observed a single time. The sample originates from a study of cytomegalovirus exposure and HLA in healthy donors. General observations from the study: Associated with cytomegalovirus, according to the listing, were 164 TCR beta chains.

This TCR came from a man aged 25 to 40 in good health and CMV-seronegative. The sequenced sample was PBMCs. V and J are TRBV5-1 and TRBJ1-3, with D perhaps TRBD1 (6 bases). The CDR3 region has the DNA TGCGCCAGCAGCCCCCTTACAGGGTCCGGAAACACCATATATTTT. Amino acid sequence: CASSPLTGSGNTIYF. The full variable domain, rest sourced from reference TRBV5-1 and TRBJ1-3, is KAGVTQTPRYLIKTRGQQVTLSCSPISGHRSVSWYQQTPGQGLQFLFEYFSETQRNKGNFPGRFSGRQFSNSRSEMNVSTLELGDSALYLCASSPLTGSGNTIYFGEGSWLTVV.